One T cell receptor beta chain is described in this entry. Its specificity is not known. Here immunoSEQ multiplex PCR was the method, and the copy in TCRdb shows in-frame clones only, minus some. The sample comprises about 15,000 clones, nearly 85% of which are singletons, and about 6.1% rests with the top ten. This entry comes from a study of T cell repertoires in ileal Crohn's disease. Study as a whole: Median disease duration was about eight years; about 35% smoked at surgery. Postoperative therapy was given to about half: about 11 thiopurines, 15 to 20 anti-TNF agents. Study-wide points: Active smokers at surgery had more clonal expansions than non-smokers.

Patients were adults with ileal or ileocolonic Crohn's disease needing resection. Sequenced material: ileal tissue. The receptor's source is an adult with Crohn's disease.

CDR3 DNA sequence: TGTGCCTGGAGCGCATCTATCGAGCAGTACTTC. It translates to CAWSASIEQYF. V gene TRBV30 combines with J gene TRBJ2-7, with unresolved D. The germline V gene encodes CDR1 GTSNPN and CDR2 SVGIG (reference sequence). The length of the CDR3 is 11 residues. The germline V and J ends were trimmed by 3 bases and 6 bases, with 9 bases remaining between them.